Here is one TCR beta chain with its context. The CDR3 has 16 amino acids. Germline-derived CDR1 and CDR2 are MNHNS and SASEGT. The V and J ends lost 2 bases and 0 bases, in that order; junction bases with no gene match: 3. TCRdb's copy holds only in-frame clones and misses some; the assay was immunoSEQ multiplex PCR. Of some 500,000 clones listed, about 89% were seen once; the top ten hold roughly 8.3%. This specimen belongs to a study of blood T cell repertoires in COVID-19. The genes are TRBV6-1 and TRBJ1-5, with 8 bases aligning to TRBD1. Sequenced input: peripheral blood. The origin of this receptor is a woman in her forties or fifties with COVID-19, enrolled during active disease. CDR3 nucleotide sequence: TGTGCCAGCAGTGAAAGGGGACAGGATAGCAATCAGCCCCAGCATTTT. This codes for CASSERGQDSNQPQHF.